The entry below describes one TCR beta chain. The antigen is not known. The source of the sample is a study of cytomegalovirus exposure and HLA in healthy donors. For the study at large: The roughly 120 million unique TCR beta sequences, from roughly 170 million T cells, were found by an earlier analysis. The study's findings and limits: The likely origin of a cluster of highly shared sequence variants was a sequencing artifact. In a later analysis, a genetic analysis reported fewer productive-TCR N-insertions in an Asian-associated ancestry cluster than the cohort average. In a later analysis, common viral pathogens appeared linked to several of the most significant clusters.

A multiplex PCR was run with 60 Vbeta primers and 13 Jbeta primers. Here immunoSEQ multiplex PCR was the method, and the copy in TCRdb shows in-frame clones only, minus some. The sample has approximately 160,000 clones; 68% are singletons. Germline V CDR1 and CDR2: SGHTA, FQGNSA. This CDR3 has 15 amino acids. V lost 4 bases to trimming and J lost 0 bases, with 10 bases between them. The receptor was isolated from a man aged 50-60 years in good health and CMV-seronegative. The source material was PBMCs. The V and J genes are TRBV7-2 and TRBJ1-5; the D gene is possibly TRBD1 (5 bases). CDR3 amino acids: CASSSSTVSNQPQHF. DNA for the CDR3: TGTGCCAGCAGCTCATCGACAGTTAGCAATCAGCCCCAGCATTTT.